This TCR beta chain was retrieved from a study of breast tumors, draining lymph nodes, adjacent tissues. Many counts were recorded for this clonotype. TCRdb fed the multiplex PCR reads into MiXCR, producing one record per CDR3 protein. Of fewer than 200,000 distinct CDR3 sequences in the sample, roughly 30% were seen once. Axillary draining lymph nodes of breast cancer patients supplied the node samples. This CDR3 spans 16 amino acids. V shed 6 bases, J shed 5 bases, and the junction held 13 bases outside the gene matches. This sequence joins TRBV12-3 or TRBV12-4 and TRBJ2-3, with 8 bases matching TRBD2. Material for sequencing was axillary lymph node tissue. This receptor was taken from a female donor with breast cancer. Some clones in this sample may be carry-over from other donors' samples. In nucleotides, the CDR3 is TGTGCCAGCAGGCCTCTTCACGGGAGGGCCAAAGATACGCAGTATTTT. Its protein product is CASRPLHGRAKDTQYF.